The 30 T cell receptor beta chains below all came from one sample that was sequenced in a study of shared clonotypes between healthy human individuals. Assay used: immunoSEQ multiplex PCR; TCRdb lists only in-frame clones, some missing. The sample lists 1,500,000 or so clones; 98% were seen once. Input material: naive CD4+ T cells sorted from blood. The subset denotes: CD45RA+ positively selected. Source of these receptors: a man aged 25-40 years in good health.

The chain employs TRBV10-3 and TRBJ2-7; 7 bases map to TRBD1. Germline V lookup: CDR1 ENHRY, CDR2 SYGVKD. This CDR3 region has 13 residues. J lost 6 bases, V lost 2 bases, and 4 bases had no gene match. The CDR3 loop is CAISETGDGEQYF. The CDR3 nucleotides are TGTGCCATCAGTGAGACAGGGGACGGCGAGCAGTACTTC.

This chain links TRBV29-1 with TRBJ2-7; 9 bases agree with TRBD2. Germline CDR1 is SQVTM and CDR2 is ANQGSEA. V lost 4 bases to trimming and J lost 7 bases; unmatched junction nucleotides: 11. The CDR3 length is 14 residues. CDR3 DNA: TGCAGCGTTGCGAGGACTAGCGTCGCTGAGGAGCAGTACTTC. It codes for CSVARTSVAEEQYF.

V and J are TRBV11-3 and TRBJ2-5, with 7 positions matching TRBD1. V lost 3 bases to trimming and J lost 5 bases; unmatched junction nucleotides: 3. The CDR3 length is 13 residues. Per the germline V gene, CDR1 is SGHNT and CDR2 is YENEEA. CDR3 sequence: CASSFGQEETQYF. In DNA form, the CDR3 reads TGTGCCAGCAGCTTCGGACAGGAGGAGACCCAGTACTTC.

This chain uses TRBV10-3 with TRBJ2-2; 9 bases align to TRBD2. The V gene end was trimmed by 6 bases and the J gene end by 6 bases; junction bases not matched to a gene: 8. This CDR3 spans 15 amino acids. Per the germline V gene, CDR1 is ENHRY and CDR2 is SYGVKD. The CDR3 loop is CAISPSREGSGELFF. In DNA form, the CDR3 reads TGTGCCATCAGCCCCTCGCGGGAGGGGTCCGGGGAGCTGTTTTTT.

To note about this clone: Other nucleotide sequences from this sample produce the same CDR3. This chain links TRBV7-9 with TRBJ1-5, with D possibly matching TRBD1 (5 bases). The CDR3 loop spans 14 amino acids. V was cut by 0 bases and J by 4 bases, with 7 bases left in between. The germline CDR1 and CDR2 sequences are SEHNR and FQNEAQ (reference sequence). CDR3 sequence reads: CASSLAGGNQPQHF. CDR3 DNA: TGTGCCAGCAGCTTAGCCGGGGGTAATCAGCCCCAGCATTTT.

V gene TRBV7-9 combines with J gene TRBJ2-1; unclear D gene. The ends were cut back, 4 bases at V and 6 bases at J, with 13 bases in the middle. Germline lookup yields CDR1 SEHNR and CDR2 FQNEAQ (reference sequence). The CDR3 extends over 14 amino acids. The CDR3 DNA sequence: TGTGCCAGCAGCTCCCCTATTTCTCTCAATGAGCAGTTCTTC. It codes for CASSSPISLNEQFF.

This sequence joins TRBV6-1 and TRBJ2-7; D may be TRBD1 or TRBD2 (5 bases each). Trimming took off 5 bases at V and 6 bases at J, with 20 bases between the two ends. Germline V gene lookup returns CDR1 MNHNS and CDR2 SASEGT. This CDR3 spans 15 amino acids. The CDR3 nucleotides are TGTGCCAGCAGTCACCTACCGGGACGCTTTTTCGAGCAGTACTTC. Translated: CASSHLPGRFFEQYF.

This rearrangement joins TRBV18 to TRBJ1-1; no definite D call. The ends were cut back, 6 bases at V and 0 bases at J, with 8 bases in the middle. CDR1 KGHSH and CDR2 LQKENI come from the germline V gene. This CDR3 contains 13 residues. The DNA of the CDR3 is TGTGCCAGCTCCTCGGAGATGAACACTGAAGCTTTCTTT. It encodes CASSSEMNTEAFF.

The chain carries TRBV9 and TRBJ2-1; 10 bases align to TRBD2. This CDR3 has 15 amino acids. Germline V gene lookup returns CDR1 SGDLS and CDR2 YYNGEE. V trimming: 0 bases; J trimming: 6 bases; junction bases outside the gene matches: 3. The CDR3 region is CASSVVLAGFNEQFF. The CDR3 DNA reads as TGTGCCAGCAGCGTAGTACTAGCGGGATTCAATGAGCAGTTCTTC.

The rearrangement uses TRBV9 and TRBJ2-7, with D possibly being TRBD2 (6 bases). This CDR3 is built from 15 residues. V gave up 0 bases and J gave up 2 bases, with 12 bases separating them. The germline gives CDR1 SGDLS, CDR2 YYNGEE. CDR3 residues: CASSVGGRDPYEQYF. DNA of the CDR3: TGTGCCAGCAGCGTAGGCGGGCGGGACCCCTACGAGCAGTACTTC. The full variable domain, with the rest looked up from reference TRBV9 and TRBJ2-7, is DSGVTQTPKHLITATGQRVTLRCSPRSGDLSVYWYQQSLDQGLQFLIQYYNGEERAKGNILERFSAQQFPDLHSELNLSSLELGDSALYFCASSVGGRDPYEQYFGPGTRLTVT.

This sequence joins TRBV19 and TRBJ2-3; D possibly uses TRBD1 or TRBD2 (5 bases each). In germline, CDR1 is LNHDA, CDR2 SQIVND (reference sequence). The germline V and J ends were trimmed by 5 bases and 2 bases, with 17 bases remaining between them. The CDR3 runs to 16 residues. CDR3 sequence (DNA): TGTGCCAGTAGTGGACCCCCCGGGGCGAACACAGATACGCAGTATTTT. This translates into CASSGPPGANTDTQYF. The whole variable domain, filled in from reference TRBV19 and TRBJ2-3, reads DGGITQSPKYLFRKEGQNVTLSCEQNLNHDAMYWYRQDPGQGLRLIYYSQIVNDFQKGDIAEGYSVSREKKESFPLTVTSAQKNPTAFYLCASSGPPGANTDTQYFGPGTRLTVL.

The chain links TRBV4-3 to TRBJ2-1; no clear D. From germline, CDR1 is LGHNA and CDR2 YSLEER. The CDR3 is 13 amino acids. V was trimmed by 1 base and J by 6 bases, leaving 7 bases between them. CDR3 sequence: CASSQVGFNEQFF. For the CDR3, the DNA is TGCGCCAGCAGCCAAGTTGGCTTCAATGAGCAGTTCTTC.

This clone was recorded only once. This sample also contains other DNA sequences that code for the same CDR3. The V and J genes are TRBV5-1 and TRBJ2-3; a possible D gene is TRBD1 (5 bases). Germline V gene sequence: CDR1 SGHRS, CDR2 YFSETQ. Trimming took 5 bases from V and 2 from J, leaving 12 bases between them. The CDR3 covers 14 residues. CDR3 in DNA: TGCGCCAGCAGGCTCACAGGATACACAGATACGCAGTATTTT. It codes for CASRLTGYTDTQYF.

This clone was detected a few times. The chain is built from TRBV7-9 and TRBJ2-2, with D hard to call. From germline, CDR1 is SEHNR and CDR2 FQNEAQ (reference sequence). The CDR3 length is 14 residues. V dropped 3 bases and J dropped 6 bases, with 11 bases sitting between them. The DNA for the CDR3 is TGTGCCAGCAGCTTCCGGCCCTCGGCCGGGGAGCTGTTTTTT. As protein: CASSFRPSAGELFF.

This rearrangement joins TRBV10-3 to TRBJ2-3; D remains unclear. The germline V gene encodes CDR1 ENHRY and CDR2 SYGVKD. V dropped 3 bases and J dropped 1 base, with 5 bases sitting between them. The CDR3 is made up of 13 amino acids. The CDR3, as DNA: TGTGCCATCAGTGATCAGGGCACAGATACGCAGTATTTT. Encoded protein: CAISDQGTDTQYF.

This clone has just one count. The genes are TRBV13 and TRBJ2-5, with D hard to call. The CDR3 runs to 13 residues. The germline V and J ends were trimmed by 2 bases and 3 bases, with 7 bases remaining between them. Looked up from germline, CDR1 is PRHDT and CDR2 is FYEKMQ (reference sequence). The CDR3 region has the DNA TGTGCCAGCAGCTTACCAAGTGAAGAGACCCAGTACTTC. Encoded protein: CASSLPSEETQYF.

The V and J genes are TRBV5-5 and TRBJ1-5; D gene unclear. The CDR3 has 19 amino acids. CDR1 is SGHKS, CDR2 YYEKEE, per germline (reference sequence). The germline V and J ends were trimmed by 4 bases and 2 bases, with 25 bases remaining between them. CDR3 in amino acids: CASSPYPRALQEGNQPQHF. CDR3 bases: TGTGCCAGCAGCCCCTACCCCCGGGCTCTCCAGGAGGGCAATCAGCCCCAGCATTTT.

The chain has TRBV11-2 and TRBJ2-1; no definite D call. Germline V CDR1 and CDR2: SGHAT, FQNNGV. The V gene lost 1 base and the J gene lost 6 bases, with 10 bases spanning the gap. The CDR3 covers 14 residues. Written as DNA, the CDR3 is TGTGCCAGCAGCTTAGCCCTAAGAAGCAATGAGCAGTTCTTC. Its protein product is CASSLALRSNEQFF.

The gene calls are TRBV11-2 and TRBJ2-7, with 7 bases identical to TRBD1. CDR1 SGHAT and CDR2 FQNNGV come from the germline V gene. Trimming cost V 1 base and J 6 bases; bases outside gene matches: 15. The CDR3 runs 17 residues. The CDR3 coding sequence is TGTGCCAGCAGCTTAGGGCAATCCGGGACAGTAACCCTCGAGCAGTACTTC. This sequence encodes CASSLGQSGTVTLEQYF.

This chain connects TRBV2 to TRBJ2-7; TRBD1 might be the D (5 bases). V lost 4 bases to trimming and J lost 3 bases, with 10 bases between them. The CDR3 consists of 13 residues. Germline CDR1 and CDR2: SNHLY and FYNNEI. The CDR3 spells CASSVSGYYEQYF. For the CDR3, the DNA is TGTGCCAGCAGTGTATCAGGGTACTACGAGCAGTACTTC.

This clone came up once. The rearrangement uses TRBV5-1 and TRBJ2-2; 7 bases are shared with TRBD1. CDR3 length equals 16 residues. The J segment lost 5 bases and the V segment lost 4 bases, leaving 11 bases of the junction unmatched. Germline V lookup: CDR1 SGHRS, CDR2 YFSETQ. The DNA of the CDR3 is TGCGCCAGCAGCCGAATTGACAGGGCGAGAACCGGGGAGCTGTTTTTT. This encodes CASSRIDRARTGELFF. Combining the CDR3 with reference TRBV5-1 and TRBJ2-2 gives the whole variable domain KAGVTQTPRYLIKTRGQQVTLSCSPISGHRSVSWYQQTPGQGLQFLFEYFSETQRNKGNFPGRFSGRQFSNSRSEMNVSTLELGDSALYLCASSRIDRARTGELFFGEGSRLTVL.

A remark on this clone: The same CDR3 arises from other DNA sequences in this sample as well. Written as DNA, the CDR3 is TGTGCCAGCAGTTCCCGAAATCAGCCCCAGCATTTT. Translating gives CASSSRNQPQHF. The rearrangement uses TRBV28 and TRBJ1-5; D gene uncertain. The CDR3 runs 12 residues. Trimming shortened V by 4 bases and J by 4 bases, and 5 bases separated the two germline ends. Germline assignment: CDR1 MDHEN and CDR2 SYDVKM.

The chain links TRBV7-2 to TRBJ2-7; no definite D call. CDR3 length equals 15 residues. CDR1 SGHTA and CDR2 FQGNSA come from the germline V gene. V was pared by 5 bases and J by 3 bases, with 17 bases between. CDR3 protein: CASSRDAHGFYEQYF. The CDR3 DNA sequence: TGTGCCAGCAGCCGTGATGCCCATGGATTCTACGAGCAGTACTTC.

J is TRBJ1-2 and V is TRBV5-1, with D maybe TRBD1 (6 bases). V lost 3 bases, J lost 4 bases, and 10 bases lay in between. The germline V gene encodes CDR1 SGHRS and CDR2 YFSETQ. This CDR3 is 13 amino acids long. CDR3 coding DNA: TGCGCCAGCAGCTCACAGGGATCCTATGGCTACACCTTC. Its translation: CASSSQGSYGYTF.

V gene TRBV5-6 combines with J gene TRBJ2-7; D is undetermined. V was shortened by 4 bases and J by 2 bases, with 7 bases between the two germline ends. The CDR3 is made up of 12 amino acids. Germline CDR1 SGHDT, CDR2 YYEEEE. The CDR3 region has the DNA TGTGCCAGCAGCCGGCTTACCTACGAGCAGTACTTC. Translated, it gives CASSRLTYEQYF.

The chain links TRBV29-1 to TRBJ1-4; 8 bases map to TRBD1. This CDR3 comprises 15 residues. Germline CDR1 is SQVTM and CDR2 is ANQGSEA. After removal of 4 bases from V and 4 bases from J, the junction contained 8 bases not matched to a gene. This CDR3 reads CSVGAGDRFNEKLFF. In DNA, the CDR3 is TGCAGCGTTGGGGCCGGGGACAGGTTTAATGAAAAACTGTTTTTT.

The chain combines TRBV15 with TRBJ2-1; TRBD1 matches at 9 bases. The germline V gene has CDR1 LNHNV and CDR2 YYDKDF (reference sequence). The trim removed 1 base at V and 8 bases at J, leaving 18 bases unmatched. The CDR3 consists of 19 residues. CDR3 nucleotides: TGTGCCACCAGCAGAGGTTCGGGGACAGGGCAACTAGAATGGGATGAGCAGTTCTTC. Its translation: CATSRGSGTGQLEWDEQFF.

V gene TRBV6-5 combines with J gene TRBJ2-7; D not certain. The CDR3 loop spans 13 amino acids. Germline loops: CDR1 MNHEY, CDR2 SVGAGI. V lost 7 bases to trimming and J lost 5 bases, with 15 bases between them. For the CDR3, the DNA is TGTGCCAGCAAGGCTCCAGCGTACGACGAGCAGTACTTC. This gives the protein CASKAPAYDEQYF.

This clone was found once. CDR3 sequence: CAWVRGDGYEQYF. In nucleotides, the CDR3 is TGTGCCTGGGTCCGGGGAGACGGCTACGAGCAGTACTTC. This chain links TRBV30 with TRBJ2-7; a weak D match, TRBD2 (5 bases). Trimming removed 5 bases at V and 3 bases at J, with 14 bases between. The length of the CDR3 is 13 residues. The germline V gene encodes CDR1 GTSNPN and CDR2 SVGIG (reference sequence).

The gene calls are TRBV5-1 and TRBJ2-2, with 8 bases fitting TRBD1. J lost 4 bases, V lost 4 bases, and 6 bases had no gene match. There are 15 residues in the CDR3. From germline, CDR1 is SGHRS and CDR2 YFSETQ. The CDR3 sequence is CASSPDRGGTGELFF. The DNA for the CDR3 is TGCGCCAGCAGCCCTGACAGGGGAGGCACCGGGGAGCTGTTTTTT.